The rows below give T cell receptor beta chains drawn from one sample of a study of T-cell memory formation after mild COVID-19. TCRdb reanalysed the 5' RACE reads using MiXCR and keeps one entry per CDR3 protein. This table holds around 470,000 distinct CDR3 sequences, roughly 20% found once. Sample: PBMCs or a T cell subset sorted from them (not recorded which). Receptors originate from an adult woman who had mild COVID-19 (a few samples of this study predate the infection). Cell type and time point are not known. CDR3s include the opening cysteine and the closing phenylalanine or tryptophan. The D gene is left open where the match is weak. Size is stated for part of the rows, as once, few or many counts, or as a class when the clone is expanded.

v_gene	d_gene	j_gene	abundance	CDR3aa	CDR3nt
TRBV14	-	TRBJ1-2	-	CASSQDSGVGRGYTF	TGTGCCAGCAGCCAAGATTCGGGGGTCGGTCGTGGCTACACCTTC
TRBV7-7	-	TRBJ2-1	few	CASSSVGRNEQFF	TGTGCTAGCAGCTCCGTCGGGCGGAATGAGCAGTTCTTC
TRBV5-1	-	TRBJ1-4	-	CASSLATGSNEKLFF	TGCGCCAGCAGCTTGGCCACAGGGAGTAATGAAAAACTGTTTTTT
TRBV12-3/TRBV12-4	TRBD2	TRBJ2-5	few	CASNSGGDQETQYF	TGTGCCAGCAACAGCGGGGGAGACCAAGAGACCCAGTACTTC
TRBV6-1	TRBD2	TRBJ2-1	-	CASSELAGGKNEQFF	TGTGCCAGCAGTGAACTAGCGGGAGGGAAGAATGAGCAGTTCTTC
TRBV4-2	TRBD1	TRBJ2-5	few	CASSQGTGEVETQYF	TGTGCCAGCAGCCAAGGGACAGGGGAGGTAGAGACCCAGTACTTC
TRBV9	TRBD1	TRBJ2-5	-	CASSAGQGAETQYF	TGTGCCAGCAGCGCTGGACAGGGGGCAGAGACCCAGTACTTC
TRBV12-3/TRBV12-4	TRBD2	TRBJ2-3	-	CASTRAGHTDTQYF	TGTGCCAGCACTCGAGCGGGGCACACAGATACGCAGTATTTT
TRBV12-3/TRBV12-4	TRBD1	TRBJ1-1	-	CASSGGTDTEAFF	TGTGCCAGTTCAGGGGGAACGGACACTGAAGCTTTCTTT
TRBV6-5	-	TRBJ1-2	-	CASKRDYGYTF	TGTGCCAGCAAGAGGGACTATGGCTACACCTTC
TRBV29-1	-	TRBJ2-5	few	CSVEEETQYF	TGCAGCGTTGAGGAGGAGACCCAGTACTTC
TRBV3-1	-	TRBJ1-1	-	CASSQVAAGTEAFF	TGTGCCAGCAGCCAAGTAGCGGCGGGCACTGAAGCTTTCTTT
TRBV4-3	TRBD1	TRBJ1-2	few	CASSQDFSGQGPGTF	TGCGCCAGCAGCCAAGATTTTTCGGGACAGGGCCCCGGGACCTTC
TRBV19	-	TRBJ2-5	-	CAGSVARTQYF	TGTGCCGGGTCGGTTGCGCGGACCCAGTACTTC
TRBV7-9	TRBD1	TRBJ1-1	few	CASSSGQGGNTEAFF	TGTGCCAGCAGCTCGGGACAGGGGGGGAACACTGAAGCTTTCTTT
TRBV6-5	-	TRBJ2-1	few	CASSYGGVRQFF	TGTGCCAGCAGTTACGGTGGGGTTAGGCAGTTCTTC
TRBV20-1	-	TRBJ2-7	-	CSARDKVKPYEQYF	TGCAGTGCTAGAGATAAAGTCAAACCCTACGAGCAGTACTTC
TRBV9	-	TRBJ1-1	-	CASTKSANRVDTEAFF	TGTGCCAGCACCAAATCCGCCAACAGGGTTGACACTGAAGCTTTCTTT
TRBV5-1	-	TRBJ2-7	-	CASSMTGLEYEQYF	TGCGCCAGCAGCATGACAGGTCTCGAGTACGAGCAGTACTTC
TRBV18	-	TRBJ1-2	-	CASSPSRTDYGYTF	TGTGCCAGCTCACCCTCTAGGACAGATTATGGCTACACCTTC
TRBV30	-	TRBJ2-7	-	CAWSVQSAYEQYF	TGTGCCTGGAGTGTACAAAGCGCCTACGAGCAGTACTTC
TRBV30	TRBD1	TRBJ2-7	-	CACVGQGAGEQYF	TGTGCCTGCGTCGGACAGGGGGCAGGAGAGCAGTACTTC
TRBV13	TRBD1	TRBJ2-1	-	CASSPPGQGKGEQFF	TGTGCCAGCAGCCCGCCGGGACAGGGTAAGGGTGAGCAGTTCTTC
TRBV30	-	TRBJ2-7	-	CAWNSGYEQYF	TGTGCCTGGAACTCAGGGTACGAGCAGTACTTC
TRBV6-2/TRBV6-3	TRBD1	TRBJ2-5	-	CASSPGTGNRETQYF	TGTGCCAGCAGTCCTGGGACAGGGAACCGGGAGACCCAGTACTTC
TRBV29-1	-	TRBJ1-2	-	CSAEAQVGYGYTF	TGCAGCGCCGAGGCGCAGGTTGGCTATGGCTACACCTTC
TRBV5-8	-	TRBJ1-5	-	CASSSGGRKNQPQHF	TGTGCCAGCAGCTCGGGGGGGAGAAAAAATCAGCCCCAGCATTTT
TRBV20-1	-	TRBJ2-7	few	CSARRGKSSYEQYF	TGCAGTGCAAGGCGTGGGAAGAGCTCCTACGAGCAGTACTTC
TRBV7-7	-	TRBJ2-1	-	CAIAIGFDNEQFF	TGTGCTATCGCGATTGGATTCGACAATGAGCAGTTCTTC
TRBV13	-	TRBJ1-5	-	CASSLRAGGSNQPQHF	TGTGCCAGCAGCTTAAGGGCGGGGGGCAGCAATCAGCCCCAGCATTTT
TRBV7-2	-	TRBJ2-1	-	CASSLDPPARGNNEQFF	TGTGCCAGCAGCTTAGACCCTCCAGCGAGGGGTAACAATGAGCAGTTCTTC
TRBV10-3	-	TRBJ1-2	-	CAISEGGYGYTF	TGTGCCATCAGTGAGGGAGGCTATGGCTACACCTTC
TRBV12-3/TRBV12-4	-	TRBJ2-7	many	CASSLHEFAGRYEQYF	TGTGCCAGCAGTTTGCATGAGTTTGCGGGACGCTACGAGCAGTACTTC
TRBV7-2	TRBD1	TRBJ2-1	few	CAESRGPFDEQFF	TGTGCCGAAAGTAGGGGGCCGTTCGATGAGCAGTTCTTC
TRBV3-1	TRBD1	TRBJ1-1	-	CASSHRGLLMNTEAFF	TGTGCCAGCAGCCACAGGGGGCTCTTAATGAACACTGAAGCTTTCTTT
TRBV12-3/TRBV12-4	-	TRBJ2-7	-	CASSGSAGSYYEQYF	TGTGCCAGCAGTGGTTCGGCGGGGTCATACTACGAGCAGTACTTC
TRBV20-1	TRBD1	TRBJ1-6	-	CSARDGTGAYNSPLHF	TGCAGTGCTAGAGATGGGACAGGCGCCTATAATTCACCCCTCCACTTT
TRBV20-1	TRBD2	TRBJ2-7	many	CSARAEREYAEQYF	TGCAGTGCTAGAGCGGAGCGGGAGTATGCCGAGCAGTACTTC